This T cell receptor (beta chain) was captured in a study of T-cell reconstitution after alpha-beta-depleted transplantation in children. The study, taken as a whole, reports: As was reported, about two months after transplant, alpha-beta T cells came from several hundred expanded graft clones.

Unique molecular identifiers were used in preparing the TCRbeta library. One entry per CDR3 protein results from TCRdb running MiXCR on the PCR reads. Of about 980,000 distinct CDR3 sequences listed, roughly 31% are singletons. A note on this clonotype: Its antigen is still unknown.

The material sequenced was PBMCs, mostly from graft donor cells, taken 360 days after TCRalphabeta/CD19-depleted stem cell transplant. This receptor was taken from a boy younger than two who had a stem cell transplant for SCID, so the T cells may come from the graft donor.

This CDR3 reads CSASSKLVTGYRSYEQYF. CDR3 DNA: TGCAGTGCGAGTTCCAAGCTCGTGACAGGGTACCGCTCCTACGAGCAGTACTTC. The rearrangement uses TRBV20-1 and TRBJ2-7; the match to TRBD1 covers 7 bases. The length of the CDR3 is 18 residues. Germline V gene sequence: CDR1 DFQATT, CDR2 SNEGSKA (reference sequence). The junction had 20 bases not matched to a gene; V was cut back by 6 bases and J by 0 bases.